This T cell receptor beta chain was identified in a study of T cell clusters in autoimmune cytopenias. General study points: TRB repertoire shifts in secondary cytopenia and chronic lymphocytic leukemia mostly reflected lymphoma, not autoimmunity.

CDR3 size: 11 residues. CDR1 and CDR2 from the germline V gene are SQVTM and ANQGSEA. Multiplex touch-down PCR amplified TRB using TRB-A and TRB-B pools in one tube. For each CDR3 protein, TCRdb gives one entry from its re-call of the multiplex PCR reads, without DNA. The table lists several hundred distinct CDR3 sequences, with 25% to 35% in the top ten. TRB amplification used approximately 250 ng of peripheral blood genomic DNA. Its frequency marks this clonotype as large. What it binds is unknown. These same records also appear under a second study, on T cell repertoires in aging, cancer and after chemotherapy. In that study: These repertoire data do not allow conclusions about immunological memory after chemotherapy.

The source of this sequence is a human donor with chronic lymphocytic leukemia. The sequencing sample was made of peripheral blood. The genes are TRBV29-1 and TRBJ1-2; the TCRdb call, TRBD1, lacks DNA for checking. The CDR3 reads CSVEGQGGYTF.